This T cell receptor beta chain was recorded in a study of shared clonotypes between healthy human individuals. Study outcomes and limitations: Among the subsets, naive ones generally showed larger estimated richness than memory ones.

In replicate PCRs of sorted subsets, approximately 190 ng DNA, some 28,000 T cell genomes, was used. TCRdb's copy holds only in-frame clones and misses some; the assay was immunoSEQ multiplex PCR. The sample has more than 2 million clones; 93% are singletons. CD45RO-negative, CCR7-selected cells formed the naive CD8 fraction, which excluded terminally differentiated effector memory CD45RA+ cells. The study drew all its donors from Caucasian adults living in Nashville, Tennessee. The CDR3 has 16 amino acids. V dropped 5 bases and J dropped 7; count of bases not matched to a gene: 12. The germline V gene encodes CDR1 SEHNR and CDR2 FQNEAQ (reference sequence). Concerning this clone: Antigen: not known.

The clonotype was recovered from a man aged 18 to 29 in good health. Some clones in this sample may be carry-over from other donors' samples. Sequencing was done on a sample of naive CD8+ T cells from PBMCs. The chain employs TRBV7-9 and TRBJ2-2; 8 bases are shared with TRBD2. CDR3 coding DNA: TGTGCCAGCAGCCCTACTAGCGGCCTCACCGGCGGGGAGCTGTTTTTT. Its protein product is CASSPTSGLTGGELFF. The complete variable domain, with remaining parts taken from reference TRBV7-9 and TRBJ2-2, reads DTGVSQNPRHKITKRGQNVTFRCDPISEHNRLYWYRQTLGQGPEFLTYFQNEAQLEKSRLLSDRFSAERPKGSFSTLEIQRTEQGDSAMYLCASSPTSGLTGGELFFGEGSRLTVL.